A selection of T cell receptor beta chains follows, all from one sample in a study of low-dose radiotherapy and immunotherapy resistance in tumors. TCRdb called the reads again in MiXCR, with one record for every CDR3 protein. The data contain 95,000 to 100,000 distinct CDR3 sequences, under 25% of them singletons. The starting material was PBMCs, obtained after low-dose radiotherapy plus immunotherapy. Receptor source: a male donor with prostate cancer. Each CDR3 is given with its conserved first and last residue. D genes are given only for firm matches. Clone size is stated in some rows and not others, as once, few, many or a class when expanded.

size: many; length: 20; V: TRBV4-1; D: TRBD2; J: TRBJ2-3; DNA: TGCGCCAGCAGCCAGCAGCGACTAGCGGGGGGGGCGCGGCCCACAGATACGCAGTATTTT; CDR3: CASSQQRLAGGARPTDTQYF
size: .; length: 13; V: TRBV5-4; D: TRBD1; J: TRBJ2-1; DNA: TGTGCCAGCAGGAGAACAGGGGAGTATGAGCAGTTCTTC; CDR3: CASRRTGEYEQFF
size: many; length: 15; V: TRBV27; D: .; J: TRBJ1-5; DNA: TGTGCCAGCAGTTCGGTTGGTAGGAGCAATCAGCCCCAGCATTTT; CDR3: CASSSVGRSNQPQHF
size: .; length: 12; V: TRBV29-1; D: TRBD2; J: TRBJ2-7; DNA: TGCAGCGTTGAAAGCGGGGGTTTCGAGCAGTACTTC; CDR3: CSVESGGFEQYF
size: many; length: 15; V: TRBV5-1; D: .; J: TRBJ2-6; DNA: TGCGCCAGCACCCTGCGGGTCTCTGGGGCCAACGTCCTGACTTTC; CDR3: CASTLRVSGANVLTF
size: many; length: 15; V: TRBV5-4; D: TRBD2; J: TRBJ2-3; DNA: TGTGCCAGCAGCCGGCGGGGGGGTAGGTCAGATACGCAGTATTTT; CDR3: CASSRRGGRSDTQYF
size: many; length: 15; V: TRBV6-6; D: .; J: TRBJ1-2; DNA: TGTGCCAGCAGTTACGGGGAGGATCTTCGTTATGGCTACACCTTC; CDR3: CASSYGEDLRYGYTF
size: many; length: 13; V: TRBV12-3/TRBV12-4; D: .; J: TRBJ2-3; DNA: TGTGCCAGCAGTTTGGGCCCCACAGATACGCAGTATTTT; CDR3: CASSLGPTDTQYF
size: few; length: 13; V: TRBV20-1; D: TRBD1; J: TRBJ2-7; DNA: TGCAGTGCTACTCCAGGGGGCTCCTACGAGCAGTACTTC; CDR3: CSATPGGSYEQYF
size: many; length: 13; V: TRBV20-1; D: .; J: TRBJ1-4; DNA: TGCAGTGCTAGTCGTTTGGGCGATGAAAAACTGTTTTTT; CDR3: CSASRLGDEKLFF
size: many; length: 14; V: TRBV2; D: TRBD2; J: TRBJ2-3; DNA: TGTGCCAGCAGAAGGACTAGCGGCACAGATACGCAGTATTTT; CDR3: CASRRTSGTDTQYF
size: few; length: 15; V: TRBV27; D: .; J: TRBJ2-7; DNA: TGTGCCAGCAGACTCGACCCCGCGCGAGCCTACGAGCAGTACTTC; CDR3: CASRLDPARAYEQYF
size: once; length: 15; V: TRBV5-1; D: TRBD1; J: TRBJ2-6; DNA: TGCGCCAGCAGCACGACAGGGACTGGGGCCAACGTCCTGACTTTC; CDR3: CASSTTGTGANVLTF
size: many; length: 14; V: TRBV7-2; D: .; J: TRBJ1-2; DNA: TGTGCCAGCAGCTCAGAGGGGCCCGCAGGTGGCTACACCTTC; CDR3: CASSSEGPAGGYTF
size: .; length: 15; V: TRBV5-1; D: .; J: TRBJ1-2; DNA: TGCGCCAGCAGCTCAATGGGCCCGGGGATCGGTGGCTACACCTTC; CDR3: CASSSMGPGIGGYTF
size: many; length: 14; V: TRBV19; D: TRBD2; J: TRBJ2-3; DNA: TGTGCCAGCGGGGGGACGCACCGCACAGATACGCAGTATTTT; CDR3: CASGGTHRTDTQYF
size: .; length: 17; V: TRBV4-1; D: TRBD2; J: TRBJ2-5; DNA: TGCGCCAGCAGCCAATACCAAAGCGGGGGGGCAGGAGAGACCCAGTACTTC; CDR3: CASSQYQSGGAGETQYF
size: many; length: 13; V: TRBV12-3/TRBV12-4; D: TRBD1; J: TRBJ1-2; DNA: TGTGCCAGCAGTTTCCAGGGGGGCTATGGCTACACCTTC; CDR3: CASSFQGGYGYTF
size: many; length: 14; V: TRBV5-1; D: .; J: TRBJ1-3; DNA: TGCGCCAGCAGCCCGGACAGCTCTGGAAACACCATATATTTT; CDR3: CASSPDSSGNTIYF
size: many; length: 13; V: TRBV12-3/TRBV12-4; D: .; J: TRBJ1-6; DNA: TGTGCCAGCAGCACAACGGGTAATTCACCCCTCCACTTT; CDR3: CASSTTGNSPLHF
size: many; length: 13; V: TRBV7-2; D: .; J: TRBJ2-5; DNA: TGTGCCAGTGCCCAGGGGGGCCAAGAGACCCAGTACTTC; CDR3: CASAQGGQETQYF
size: many; length: 20; V: TRBV27; D: .; J: TRBJ2-6; DNA: TGTGCCAGCAGGGTCAGAGGGGTTTACCTCGGGACCTCTGGGGCCAACGTCCTGACTTTC; CDR3: CASRVRGVYLGTSGANVLTF
size: many; length: 15; V: TRBV4-1; D: TRBD2; J: TRBJ2-1; DNA: TGCGCCAGCAGCCAAGAGGGCGGGGGGGCCTTTGAGCAGTTCTTC; CDR3: CASSQEGGGAFEQFF
size: many; length: 13; V: TRBV12-3/TRBV12-4; D: .; J: TRBJ2-5; DNA: TGTGCCACTAAACGGGGCTCGGGGGAGACCCAGTACTTC; CDR3: CATKRGSGETQYF
size: many; length: 15; V: TRBV6-6; D: .; J: TRBJ1-5; DNA: TGTGCCAGCAGTTACGTTGAACAGGGTGGTCAGCCCCAGCATTTT; CDR3: CASSYVEQGGQPQHF
size: many; length: 17; V: TRBV6-5; D: .; J: TRBJ1-2; DNA: TGTGCCAGCAGTTACTCAATAGGCAGGTTCCTTGAAGATGGCTACACCTTC; CDR3: CASSYSIGRFLEDGYTF
size: many; length: 15; V: TRBV5-1; D: .; J: TRBJ2-7; DNA: TGCGCCAGCAGCTTGGGTCCGGAGAGCTCCTACGAGCAGTACTTC; CDR3: CASSLGPESSYEQYF
size: few; length: 15; V: TRBV10-2; D: TRBD2; J: TRBJ2-1; DNA: TGCGCCAGCAGTGAGGGGAGGGCTCCCTACAATGAGCAGTTCTTC; CDR3: CASSEGRAPYNEQFF
size: many; length: 18; V: TRBV21-1; D: .; J: TRBJ1-1; DNA: TGTGCCAGCAGCAATCGGGGACATACGCCGGGACAGGGGCCTGAAGCTTTCTTT; CDR3: CASSNRGHTPGQGPEAFF
size: .; length: 15; V: TRBV10-3; D: .; J: TRBJ2-1; DNA: TGTGCCATCAGTACCTGGGAGTCCCCCTACAATGAGCAGTTCTTC; CDR3: CAISTWESPYNEQFF
size: many; length: 14; V: TRBV7-9; D: .; J: TRBJ2-7; DNA: TGTGCCAGCAGCCCCCGTGTGGGGAGCTACGAGCAGTACTTC; CDR3: CASSPRVGSYEQYF
size: few; length: 16; V: TRBV5-4; D: .; J: TRBJ2-6; DNA: TGTGCCAGCAGCTTTCTGGGGGCGAGAGGGGCCAACGTCCTGACTTTC; CDR3: CASSFLGARGANVLTF
size: .; length: 14; V: TRBV28; D: TRBD1; J: TRBJ2-5; DNA: TGTGCCAGCACCCCGACAGGGGGCGAACAGACCCAGTACTTC; CDR3: CASTPTGGEQTQYF
size: many; length: 13; V: TRBV25-1; D: .; J: TRBJ1-1; DNA: TGTGCCAGCCTTGGGAGGATGAACACTGAAGCTTTCTTT; CDR3: CASLGRMNTEAFF
size: many; length: 13; V: TRBV14; D: .; J: TRBJ1-2; DNA: TGTGCCAGCAGCCGGGACTTAACTTATGGCTACACCTTC; CDR3: CASSRDLTYGYTF
size: .; length: 13; V: TRBV12-5; D: .; J: TRBJ1-2; DNA: TGTGCTAGTGGTTTACGGTTAATCTATGGCTACACCTTC; CDR3: CASGLRLIYGYTF
size: many; length: 13; V: TRBV5-1; D: .; J: TRBJ1-6; DNA: TGCGCCAGCAGCTTCAGGCGTGATTCACCCCTCCACTTT; CDR3: CASSFRRDSPLHF
size: .; length: 11; V: TRBV13; D: .; J: TRBJ1-6; DNA: TGTGCCAGCAGTGAGGCGGCCCCCCTCCACTTT; CDR3: CASSEAAPLHF
size: many; length: 14; V: TRBV27; D: TRBD2; J: TRBJ2-5; DNA: TGTGCCAGCAGTTTATTGGGGGGGCAAGAGACCCAGTACTTC; CDR3: CASSLLGGQETQYF
size: many; length: 15; V: TRBV9; D: TRBD2; J: TRBJ2-3; DNA: TGTGCCAGCAGCGCAAGCGGGGGGCAGGAAGATACGCAGTATTTT; CDR3: CASSASGGQEDTQYF
size: many; length: 14; V: TRBV7-9; D: .; J: TRBJ2-2; DNA: TGTGCCGTCGAAGGGCGGGGTAACACCGGGGAGCTGTTTTTT; CDR3: CAVEGRGNTGELFF
size: few; length: 15; V: TRBV5-1; D: .; J: TRBJ1-1; DNA: TGCGCCAGCAGCCCGGATGGGCCCCTCGGCACTGAAGCTTTCTTT; CDR3: CASSPDGPLGTEAFF
size: many; length: 13; V: TRBV7-2; D: TRBD2; J: TRBJ2-5; DNA: TGTGCCAGCAGCCTCGGACTAGCTGAGACCCAGTACTTC; CDR3: CASSLGLAETQYF
size: many; length: 11; V: TRBV30; D: TRBD2; J: TRBJ2-1; DNA: TGTGCCTGGAGTGTAGGGACTAGTCGAGACTTC; CDR3: CAWSVGTSRDF
size: many; length: 16; V: TRBV4-1; D: .; J: TRBJ2-2; DNA: TGCGCCAGCAGCTCCCAGTTGGGGGGTTTCACCGGGGAGCTGTTTTTT; CDR3: CASSSQLGGFTGELFF
size: .; length: 14; V: TRBV6-2/TRBV6-3; D: TRBD1; J: TRBJ1-5; DNA: TGTGCCAGCATTTCGGGACAGATCCTAGGGCCCCAGCATTTT; CDR3: CASISGQILGPQHF
size: many; length: 14; V: TRBV29-1; D: .; J: TRBJ2-5; DNA: TGCAGCGTTGGACAAGGGACGGAGTGGGAGACCCAGTACTTC; CDR3: CSVGQGTEWETQYF
size: .; length: 17; V: TRBV4-1; D: .; J: TRBJ1-2; DNA: TGCGCCAGAAGCCAAGATAGGGGTGGACAGCTGAACTATGGCTACACCTTC; CDR3: CARSQDRGGQLNYGYTF
size: many; length: 14; V: TRBV27; D: TRBD2; J: TRBJ2-5; DNA: TGTGCCACCAGTGCTCTAGCGGACCAAGAGACCCAGTACTTC; CDR3: CATSALADQETQYF
size: .; length: 13; V: TRBV5-1; D: .; J: TRBJ2-7; DNA: TGCGCCAGCAGCTTGGTCCAGGGCGAACGCAGGTACTTC; CDR3: CASSLVQGERRYF
size: many; length: 15; V: TRBV5-4; D: .; J: TRBJ1-2; DNA: TGTGCCAGCAGCGCGGGACTAGAACTAAACTATGGCTACACCTTC; CDR3: CASSAGLELNYGYTF
size: many; length: 14; V: TRBV7-8; D: TRBD1; J: TRBJ1-1; DNA: TGTGCCAGCAGCTCCCGACAGGGCGGAACTGAAGCTTTCTTT; CDR3: CASSSRQGGTEAFF
size: .; length: 16; V: TRBV12-3/TRBV12-4; D: .; J: TRBJ1-4; DNA: TGTGCCAGCAGTTTTTTTCCAGATGGCCGGGGAGAAAAACTGTTTTTT; CDR3: CASSFFPDGRGEKLFF
size: medium-sized; length: 12; V: TRBV5-5; D: .; J: TRBJ2-1; DNA: TGTGCCAGCAGCTTGCGGGCCAATGAGCAGTTCTTC; CDR3: CASSLRANEQFF
size: many; length: 15; V: TRBV15; D: TRBD1; J: TRBJ2-3; DNA: TGTGCCACCAGCAGAGATAGGGGGCCCGCAGATACGCAGTATTTT; CDR3: CATSRDRGPADTQYF
size: many; length: 15; V: TRBV27; D: .; J: TRBJ1-6; DNA: TGTGCCAGCAGTAGGAAAGTGGGGGGCCTTTCACCCCTCCACTTT; CDR3: CASSRKVGGLSPLHF
size: many; length: 14; V: TRBV20-1; D: TRBD1; J: TRBJ2-3; DNA: TGCAGTGCTACCACAGGGGGACTCACAGATACGCAGTATTTT; CDR3: CSATTGGLTDTQYF
size: many; length: 15; V: TRBV27; D: TRBD1; J: TRBJ1-1; DNA: TGTGCCAGCAGTTTATCACCGACAGGGGGCACTGAAGCTTTCTTT; CDR3: CASSLSPTGGTEAFF
size: .; length: 14; V: TRBV2; D: TRBD1; J: TRBJ2-7; DNA: TGTGCCAGCGACAGAGGGGGCGCCCGGGACGAGCAGTACTTC; CDR3: CASDRGGARDEQYF